The 26 T cell receptor beta chains reported below all come from one sample, sequenced in a study of OX40 agonist ivuxolimab in advanced cancers. Sequencing used immunoSEQ multiplex PCR; TCRdb keeps in-frame clones, though not all of them. The sample records around 70,000 clones, around 84% being singletons. The material was CD4+ or CD8+ T cells sorted from blood, obtained in a trial of the OX40 agonist ivuxolimab. The source of these receptors is an adult with an advanced solid tumor such as melanoma, head and neck, liver or kidney cancer.

The J gene is TRBJ2-7, the V gene TRBV7-3, with TRBD2 matching 7 bases. V dropped 5 bases and J dropped 3; count of bases not matched to a gene: 10. CDR1 SGHTA and CDR2 FQGTGA come from the germline V gene. This CDR3 is 15 amino acids long. The CDR3 coding sequence is TGTGCCAGCAGCCCCTCTAGCGCGGGGGTCTACGAGCAGTACTTC. Amino acids: CASSPSSAGVYEQYF.

The chain carries TRBV27 and TRBJ2-6; 12 bases align to TRBD1. V shed 5 bases and J 4 bases; nucleotides not matched to a gene: 15. Germline V lookup: CDR1 MNHEY, CDR2 SMNVEV (reference sequence). CDR3 length: 20 residues. CDR3 sequence reads: CASSLYGRDRGLTGANVLTF. CDR3 coding DNA: TGTGCCAGCAGTCTTTATGGCCGGGACAGGGGGCTAACCGGGGCCAACGTCCTGACTTTC.

The gene calls are TRBV18 and TRBJ2-1, with D possibly being TRBD2 (5 bases). CDR3 size: 15 residues. Trimming removed 3 bases at V and 6 bases at J, with 15 bases between. Germline V gene lookup returns CDR1 KGHSH and CDR2 LQKENI. In DNA, the CDR3 is TGTGCCAGCTCACCCTCTCGGGGAGTCTCCAATGAGCAGTTCTTC. Translating gives CASSPSRGVSNEQFF.

This rearrangement joins TRBV7-3 to TRBJ2-5; 9 nucleotides line up with TRBD2. Germline CDR1 and CDR2: SGHTA and FQGTGA. CDR3 length equals 15 residues. V dropped 6 bases and J dropped 5; count of bases not matched to a gene: 10. The CDR3 is CASRLTSGPQETQYF. In DNA, the CDR3 is TGTGCCAGCAGGCTGACTAGCGGACCCCAGGAGACCCAGTACTTC. Variable domain in full (rest from reference TRBV7-3 and TRBJ2-5): GAGVSQTPSNKVTEKGKYVELRCDPISGHTALYWYRQSLGQGPEFLIYFQGTGAADDSGLPNDRFFAVRPEGSVSTLKIQRTERGDSAVYLCASRLTSGPQETQYFGPGTRLLVL.

This chain links TRBV18 with TRBJ1-3, with D uncertain. Germline assignment: CDR1 KGHSH and CDR2 LQKENI. The CDR3 is 17 amino acids. V shed 2 bases and J shed 2 bases, with 16 bases lying between them. Written as DNA, the CDR3 is TGTGCCAGCTCACCAGAGGCCCCCGATGCTGCTGGAAACACCATATATTTT. Translated, it gives CASSPEAPDAAGNTIYF.

This rearrangement joins TRBV11-1 to TRBJ1-2; no clear D. The CDR3 spans 15 residues. Germline CDR1 and CDR2: SGHAT and FQDESV (reference sequence). Trimming removed 1 base at V and 3 bases at J, with 12 bases between. The CDR3 protein is CASSLDGRTYYGYTF. CDR3 DNA sequence: TGTGCCAGCAGCTTAGACGGCAGGACTTACTATGGCTACACCTTC.

This clone was observed a few times. The V gene is TRBV18, the J gene TRBJ1-2; D perhaps matches TRBD1 (5 bases). The CDR3 contains 14 residues. Germline CDR1 and CDR2: KGHSH and LQKENI. The ends were cut back, 6 bases at V and 0 bases at J, with 11 bases in the middle. The CDR3 DNA follows: TGTGCCAGCTCCCGAGACAGAGCTAACTATGGCTACACCTTC. This sequence encodes CASSRDRANYGYTF. The full variable domain, completed using reference TRBV18 and TRBJ1-2, is NAGVMQNPRHLVRRRGQEARLRCSPMKGHSHVYWYRQLPEEGLKFMVYLQKENIIDESGMPKERFSAEFPKEGPSILRIQQVVRGDSAAYFCASSRDRANYGYTFGSGTRLTVV.

This chain links TRBV6-1 with TRBJ1-1; D possibly corresponds to TRBD1 (5 bases). This CDR3 region has 14 residues. V dropped 6 bases and J dropped 1 base, with 12 bases sitting between them. Looked up from germline, CDR1 is MNHNS and CDR2 is SASEGT. The CDR3 spells CASRYGGGNTEAFF. CDR3 nucleotide sequence: TGTGCCAGCAGATATGGCGGGGGGAACACTGAAGCTTTCTTT.

The sample holds a few counts of this clone. J is TRBJ2-3 and V is TRBV5-4; a possible D gene is TRBD2 (5 bases). The length of the CDR3 is 16 residues. Looked up from germline, CDR1 is SGHNT and CDR2 is YYREEE (reference sequence). V lost 4 bases and J lost 0, with 15 bases in between. The CDR3 region has the DNA TGTGCCAGCAGCCTCCGGGCGGGCCCCAGCACAGATACGCAGTATTTT. Protein product: CASSLRAGPSTDTQYF.

CDR3 sequence (DNA): TGTGCCAGCAGTTATGCCGGGACTAGCGGTTCCTACGAGCAGTACTTC. Protein product: CASSYAGTSGSYEQYF. This rearrangement joins TRBV6-5 to TRBJ2-7; 11 positions match TRBD2. CDR3 length: 16 amino acids. CDR1 is MNHEY and CDR2 is SVGAGI in the germline V gene. V trimming: 3 bases; J trimming: 1 base; junction bases outside the gene matches: 5.

This clone has a single count. The V and J genes are TRBV5-1 and TRBJ1-1; 10 nucleotides agree with TRBD1. V was pared by 4 bases and J by 5 bases, with 8 bases of the junction left unmatched. The V gene's germline CDR1 is SGHRS and CDR2 YFSETQ. CDR3 length: 15 residues. The CDR3 DNA sequence: TGCGCCAGCAGCGGGAGGACAGGGGGAAGAACTGAAGCTTTCTTT. Translated: CASSGRTGGRTEAFF.

The V call is TRBV11-2, the J call TRBJ1-2; D unclear. Germline CDR1 is SGHAT and CDR2 is FQNNGV. The V and J ends lost 5 bases and 0 bases respectively, with 16 bases between them. This CDR3 region has 16 residues. As DNA, the CDR3 is TGTGCCAGCAGCCCCCGGTGGTTCCAAGCTAACTATGGCTACACCTTC. It codes for CASSPRWFQANYGYTF.

V is TRBV7-3 and J is TRBJ2-1, with D maybe TRBD2 (6 bases). The CDR3 has 13 residues. The V end lost 5 bases, the J end lost 9 bases, and 14 bases lay between the germline ends. From germline, CDR1 is SGHTA and CDR2 FQGTGA. The CDR3 nucleotides read TGTGCCAGCAGCCCAACGGGGGTAAGTGAGCAGTTCTTC. It is translated as CASSPTGVSEQFF.

V gene TRBV14 combines with J gene TRBJ2-1; weak D call: TRBD2 (5 bases). The ends were cut back, 2 bases at V and 7 bases at J, with 18 bases in the middle. The length of the CDR3 is 16 residues. CDR1 and CDR2 (germline): SGHDN, FVKESK. The chain's CDR3 is CASSQPRGGSLNEQFF. The CDR3 bases are TGTGCCAGCAGCCAACCCCGAGGTGGGAGTCTAAATGAGCAGTTCTTC.

The chain is built from TRBV7-2 and TRBJ2-3, with D possibly TRBD1 on 5 matching bases. The V gene's germline CDR1 is SGHTA and CDR2 FQGNSA. V lost 5 bases and J 1 base, leaving 13 bases between the germline ends. The CDR3 covers 15 residues. The CDR3 region has the DNA TGTGCCAGCAGCGTCACAGGAGACCGCACAGATACGCAGTATTTT. Amino acid sequence: CASSVTGDRTDTQYF.

V usage is TRBV19 and J usage is TRBJ2-5; either TRBD1 or TRBD2 may supply D (5 bases each). Deletions cut 6 bases from V and 0 bases from J, with 14 bases between. Looked up from germline, CDR1 is LNHDA and CDR2 is SQIVND (reference sequence). The CDR3 length is 15 residues. CDR3 in DNA: TGTGCCAGTAGCCCCAGGGACGGGTACCAAGAGACCCAGTACTTC. As protein: CASSPRDGYQETQYF.

J is TRBJ1-5 and V is TRBV28, with 8 positions matching TRBD1. Germline trimming cut 6 bases from V and 6 bases from J; bases unmatched to any gene: 7. CDR1 and CDR2 from the germline V gene are MDHEN and SYDVKM. The CDR3 covers 14 residues. CDR3: CASRWTGRSQPQHF. The CDR3, as DNA: TGTGCCAGCAGATGGACAGGGCGTTCTCAGCCCCAGCATTTT.

This clone was observed a handful of times. This chain links TRBV7-3 with TRBJ2-1; either TRBD1 or TRBD2 may fit D (7 bases each). CDR1 SGHTA and CDR2 FQGTGA come from the germline V gene. Trimming removed 7 bases at V and 10 bases at J, with 14 bases between. The length of the CDR3 is 12 residues. The CDR3 nucleotides are TGTGCCAGCAACTCAGGGGGGGACGAGCAGTTCTTC. It yields the protein CASNSGGDEQFF.

A note on this clone: Additional DNA sequences in this sample encode the identical CDR3. The chain combines TRBV28 with TRBJ1-2; D remains unclear. The CDR3 totals 10 residues. Trimming removed 10 bases from V and 11 bases from J, with 14 bases in between. From germline, CDR1 is MDHEN and CDR2 SYDVKM. CDR3 nucleotide sequence: TGTGCCACAGCAGACGACCCTTACACCTTC. It specifies CATADDPYTF.

This rearrangement joins TRBV5-1 to TRBJ1-2, with 10 bases fitting TRBD1. The V gene's germline CDR1 is SGHRS and CDR2 YFSETQ. The CDR3 runs to 16 residues. V dropped 4 bases and J dropped 0; count of bases not matched to a gene: 6. CDR3 coding DNA: TGCGCCAGCAGCGCCGGGACAGGGGTTACTAACTATGGCTACACCTTC. Amino acids: CASSAGTGVTNYGYTF.

The V and J genes are TRBV4-2 and TRBJ2-3, with TRBD2 as a possible D gene (6 bases). Germline-derived CDR1 and CDR2 are LGHNA and YNFKEQ. The CDR3 has 16 amino acids. Trimming cost V 0 bases and J 7 bases, with 17 bases left between them. CDR3 sequence: CASSQDRGTGVNTQYF. The CDR3 nucleotides are TGTGCCAGCAGCCAAGATAGGGGAACGGGAGTGAATACGCAGTATTTT.

J is TRBJ1-6 and V is TRBV7-8, with D unresolved. This CDR3 spans 15 amino acids. V lost 1 base and J lost 6, with 10 bases in between. Germline CDR1 is SGHVS and CDR2 is FQNEAQ. CDR3 in amino acids: CASSLGLIINSPLHF. In DNA, the CDR3 is TGTGCCAGCAGCTTAGGTCTGATAATTAATTCACCCCTCCACTTT.

The chain carries TRBV6-1 and TRBJ2-1; D assignment may be TRBD1 or TRBD2 (5 bases each). The CDR3 is made up of 17 amino acids. V was shortened by 4 bases and J by 3 bases, with 19 bases between the two germline ends. Germline CDR1 reads MNHNS; CDR2 reads SASEGT. This chain's CDR3 is CASSVQRDPNFYNEQFF. CDR3 in DNA: TGTGCCAGCAGTGTCCAACGGGACCCCAACTTCTACAATGAGCAGTTCTTC.

The chain is built from TRBV11-2 and TRBJ2-7; 12 bases line up with TRBD2. With V trimmed by 5 bases and J by 5 bases, 7 bases remained unmatched. Germline lookup yields CDR1 SGHAT and CDR2 FQNNGV. The CDR3 runs to 15 residues. CDR3 sequence (DNA): TGTGCCAGCAGCCTGCTAGCGGGGGGGCCGAACGAGCAGTACTTC. Translated: CASSLLAGGPNEQYF.

V is TRBV9 and J is TRBJ1-2; possibly TRBD1 for D (5 bases). Trimming cost V 0 bases and J 4 bases, with 7 bases left between them. This CDR3 region has 13 residues. Looked up from germline, CDR1 is SGDLS and CDR2 is YYNGEE. This CDR3 is CASSVDGGYGYTF. The CDR3 bases are TGTGCCAGCAGCGTAGATGGGGGCTATGGCTACACCTTC.

This clone was seen once. This chain joins TRBV2 and TRBJ2-2; TRBD1 aligns across 10 bases. V was pared by 8 bases and J by 6 bases, with 3 bases of the junction left unmatched. Germline V gene lookup returns CDR1 SNHLY and CDR2 FYNNEI. This CDR3 region has 13 residues. The CDR3 sequence is CASGDRGPGELFF. CDR3 nucleotide sequence: TGTGCCAGCGGGGACAGGGGTCCCGGGGAGCTGTTTTTT.